This T cell receptor (beta chain) was obtained from a study of early T cells in non-severe SARS-CoV-2 infection. The study, taken as a whole, reports: Database matching using VDJdb favored anti-spike CD8 responses, with private and CD4 specificities left missing.

In TCRdb, the 5' RACE reads were re-called with MiXCR into one record per CDR3 protein. The table includes about 71,000 distinct CDR3 sequences, roughly an eighth detected once. Trimming stripped 11 bases from V and 1 base from J, with 18 bases between. Per the germline V gene, CDR1 is MNHEY and CDR2 is SVGAGI. The CDR3 covers 14 residues. Points on this clonotype: Its antigen remains unknown.

This TCR was recovered from an adult who was a healthcare worker with PCR-confirmed SARS-CoV-2 infection or an uninfected control (not recorded which). The sample was whole blood. This sequence joins TRBV6-5 and TRBJ2-7; tentative D call: TRBD2 (6 bases). The CDR3 loop is CAARPGLVSYEQYF. CDR3 nucleotide sequence: TGTGCCGCCCGGCCGGGACTCGTATCCTACGAGCAGTACTTC.